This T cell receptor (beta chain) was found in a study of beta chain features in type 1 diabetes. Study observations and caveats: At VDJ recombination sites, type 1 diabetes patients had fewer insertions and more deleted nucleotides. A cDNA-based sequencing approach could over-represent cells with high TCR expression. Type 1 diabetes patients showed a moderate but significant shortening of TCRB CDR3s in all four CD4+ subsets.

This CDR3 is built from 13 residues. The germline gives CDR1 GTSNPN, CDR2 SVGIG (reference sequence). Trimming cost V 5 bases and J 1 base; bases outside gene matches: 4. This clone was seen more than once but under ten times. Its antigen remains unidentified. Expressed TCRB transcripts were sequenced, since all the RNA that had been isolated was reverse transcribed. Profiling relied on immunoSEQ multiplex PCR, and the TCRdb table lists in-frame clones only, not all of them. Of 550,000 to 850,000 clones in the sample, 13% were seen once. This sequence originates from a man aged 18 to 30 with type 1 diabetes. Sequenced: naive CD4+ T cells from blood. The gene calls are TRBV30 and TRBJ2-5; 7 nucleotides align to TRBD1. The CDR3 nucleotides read TGTGCCTGGGGGGGACAGATCCAAGAGACCCAGTACTTC. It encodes CAWGGQIQETQYF.